This entry lists 5 T cell receptor beta chains sequenced from one sample in a study of OX40 agonist ivuxolimab in advanced cancers. The table came from immunoSEQ multiplex PCR; TCRdb's copy has only in-frame clones and leaves some out. The table shows about 70,000 clones, with approximately 90% occurring only once. Sample: CD4+ or CD8+ T cells sorted from blood, taken in a trial of the OX40 agonist ivuxolimab. All receptors come from an adult with an advanced solid tumor such as melanoma, head and neck, liver or kidney cancer.

V usage is TRBV6-1 and J usage is TRBJ2-7; TRBD1 agrees at 10 bases. The junction had 5 bases not matched to a gene; V was cut back by 7 bases and J by 2 bases. Germline V gene lookup returns CDR1 MNHNS and CDR2 SASEGT. CDR3 size: 14 residues. CDR3 nucleotide sequence: TGTGCCAGCATGGGGACAGGGGCGACCTACGAGCAGTACTTC. It codes for CASMGTGATYEQYF.

This chain connects TRBV10-1 to TRBJ2-5, with D unresolved. Germline V gene lookup returns CDR1 WNHNN and CDR2 SYGVQD (reference sequence). This CDR3 is built from 13 residues. V was cut by 2 bases and J by 4 bases, with 8 bases left in between. This CDR3 reads CASSENPGETQYF. CDR3 in DNA: TGCGCCAGCAGTGAGAACCCCGGAGAGACCCAGTACTTC.

CDR3 in DNA: TGTGCCAGCAGCTTAGGCTTGACGGTGGGGAACACTGAAGCTTTCTTT. The encoded protein is CASSLGLTVGNTEAFF. V is TRBV7-9 and J is TRBJ1-1; D is undetermined. The ends were cut back, 1 base at V and 1 base at J, with 13 bases in the middle. CDR3 length: 16 residues. Germline CDR1 SEHNR, CDR2 FQNEAQ (reference sequence).

The chain uses TRBV7-8 and TRBJ2-3, with D unresolved. The CDR3 runs 16 residues. V lost 2 bases and J 0 bases, leaving 12 bases between the germline ends. Germline CDR1 is SGHVS and CDR2 is FQNEAQ. CDR3 sequence (DNA): TGTGCCAGCAGCTTAATTAGGTTTTCTAGCACAGATACGCAGTATTTT. This encodes CASSLIRFSSTDTQYF.

The chain joins TRBV10-3 to TRBJ1-5; D call uncertain. V lost 0 bases, J lost 4 bases, and 10 bases lay in between. CDR3 length equals 15 residues. Germline V lookup: CDR1 ENHRY, CDR2 SYGVKD. CDR3 loop: CAISESDGGNQPQHF. The CDR3 nucleotides read TGTGCCATCAGTGAGTCAGATGGTGGGAATCAGCCCCAGCATTTT.